These T cell receptor beta chains were read from a single sample in a study of CD4 T cells in relation to SARS-CoV-2 and coronaviruses. Their cognate antigens are unknown. TCRdb's copy holds only in-frame clones and misses some; the assay was immunoSEQ multiplex PCR. The sample shows some 16,000 clones, nearly 85% of them seen only once. The sequenced sample consisted of CD4+ T cells from PBMCs, cultured in vitro. The origin of the receptors is a human donor in good health. The CDR3 runs from the conserved cysteine through the conserved F or W. D genes are given only for firm matches. Clone size is given for some rows only: seen once, a few or many times, or a class if the clone is expanded.

J gene: TRBJ2-5
D gene: NA
V gene: TRBV3-1/TRBV3-2
clone size: NA
CDR3 protein: CASSRGTEETQYF
CDR3 DNA: TGTGCCAGCAGCCGCGGGACAGAAGAGACCCAGTACTTC

J gene: TRBJ2-1
D gene: TRBD1
V gene: TRBV3-1/TRBV3-2
clone size: NA
CDR3 protein: CASSQVYGTGGGNEQFF
CDR3 DNA: TGTGCCAGCAGCCAAGTATATGGGACAGGGGGTGGGAATGAGCAGTTCTTC

J gene: TRBJ2-3
D gene: TRBD1
V gene: TRBV30
clone size: NA
CDR3 protein: CAWTSWTGGIPDTQYF
CDR3 DNA: TGTGCCTGGACAAGCTGGACAGGGGGCATCCCAGATACGCAGTATTTT

J gene: TRBJ2-7
D gene: NA
V gene: TRBV3-1/TRBV3-2
clone size: NA
CDR3 protein: CASSRTYEQYF
CDR3 DNA: TGTGCCAGCAGCCGAACCTACGAGCAGTACTTC

J gene: TRBJ2-1
D gene: NA
V gene: TRBV11-2
clone size: NA
CDR3 protein: CASSLTSNEQFF
CDR3 DNA: TGTGCCAGCAGCTTAACCTCTAATGAGCAGTTCTTC

J gene: TRBJ1-1
D gene: NA
V gene: TRBV5-6
clone size: NA
CDR3 protein: CASSLNSWHTEAFF
CDR3 DNA: TGTGCCAGCAGCTTGAATTCGTGGCACACTGAAGCTTTCTTT

J gene: TRBJ2-3
D gene: TRBD1
V gene: TRBV5-1
clone size: NA
CDR3 protein: CASSPWDRGTDTQYF
CDR3 DNA: TGCGCCAGCAGCCCCTGGGACAGGGGCACAGATACGCAGTATTTT

J gene: TRBJ2-1
D gene: TRBD2
V gene: TRBV6-4
clone size: NA
CDR3 protein: CASIPLGGAGGRNEQFF
CDR3 DNA: TGTGCCAGCATCCCCCTGGGGGGAGCGGGAGGGAGGAATGAGCAGTTCTTC

J gene: TRBJ2-7
D gene: NA
V gene: TRBV14
clone size: few
CDR3 protein: CASSQAHEQYF
CDR3 DNA: TGTGCCAGCAGCCAAGCCCACGAGCAGTACTTC

J gene: TRBJ1-5
D gene: NA
V gene: TRBV20-1
clone size: NA
CDR3 protein: CSASRAGLDQPQHF
CDR3 DNA: TGCAGTGCTAGTCGCGCCGGGTTGGATCAGCCCCAGCATTTT

J gene: TRBJ2-3
D gene: TRBD1
V gene: TRBV24-1
clone size: NA
CDR3 protein: CATQPRDRAADTQYF
CDR3 DNA: TGTGCCACCCAACCTCGGGACAGGGCGGCAGATACGCAGTATTTT

J gene: TRBJ2-1
D gene: NA
V gene: TRBV19
clone size: NA
CDR3 protein: CASSISWRDNEQFF
CDR3 DNA: TGTGCCAGTAGTATCTCTTGGCGCGACAATGAGCAGTTCTTC

J gene: TRBJ2-5
D gene: TRBD2
V gene: TRBV7-3
clone size: NA
CDR3 protein: CASSRSPLAGETQYF
CDR3 DNA: TGTGCCAGCAGTCGGTCCCCCTTAGCGGGAGAGACCCAGTACTTC

J gene: TRBJ1-6
D gene: NA
V gene: TRBV30
clone size: few
CDR3 protein: CAWGDTFQSPLHF
CDR3 DNA: TGTGCCTGGGGGGACACCTTCCAGTCACCCCTCCACTTT

J gene: TRBJ1-2
D gene: TRBD1
V gene: TRBV7-2
clone size: NA
CDR3 protein: CASSLGQTGVYGYTF
CDR3 DNA: TGTGCCAGCAGCTTAGGACAAACAGGGGTCTATGGCTACACCTTC

J gene: TRBJ2-1
D gene: TRBD2
V gene: TRBV7-3
clone size: NA
CDR3 protein: CASTFSGSLNEQFF
CDR3 DNA: TGTGCCAGCACCTTTAGCGGGAGCTTGAATGAGCAGTTCTTC

J gene: TRBJ1-1
D gene: TRBD1
V gene: TRBV11-1
clone size: few
CDR3 protein: CASSLGQGATEAFF
CDR3 DNA: TGTGCCAGCAGCTTAGGACAGGGGGCAACTGAAGCTTTCTTT

J gene: TRBJ1-2
D gene: NA
V gene: TRBV3-1/TRBV3-2
clone size: NA
CDR3 protein: CASSHSRGLYGYTF
CDR3 DNA: TGTGCCAGCAGCCATTCCAGGGGCCTCTATGGCTACACCTTC

J gene: TRBJ2-2
D gene: TRBD1
V gene: TRBV19
clone size: few
CDR3 protein: CASSSGTGYTGELFF
CDR3 DNA: TGTGCCAGTAGCTCCGGGACAGGATACACCGGGGAGCTGTTTTTT

J gene: TRBJ1-1
D gene: NA
V gene: TRBV5-5
clone size: NA
CDR3 protein: CASSSRVQGRNTEAFF
CDR3 DNA: TGTGCCAGCAGCTCTAGAGTTCAGGGCAGGAACACTGAAGCTTTCTTT

J gene: TRBJ1-1
D gene: TRBD1
V gene: TRBV6-5
clone size: NA
CDR3 protein: CASQGGSHTEAFF
CDR3 DNA: TGTGCCAGCCAGGGGGGTAGTCACACTGAAGCTTTCTTT

J gene: TRBJ2-3
D gene: TRBD2
V gene: TRBV19
clone size: NA
CDR3 protein: CASSTVLAGVLDTQYF
CDR3 DNA: TGTGCCAGTAGTACCGTACTAGCGGGAGTTTTAGATACGCAGTATTTT

J gene: TRBJ1-5
D gene: NA
V gene: TRBV7-2
clone size: few
CDR3 protein: CASSFKGGGQPQHF
CDR3 DNA: TGTGCCAGCAGCTTTAAGGGAGGTGGTCAGCCCCAGCATTTT

J gene: TRBJ1-1
D gene: TRBD1
V gene: TRBV7-2
clone size: NA
CDR3 protein: CASSLGTGGRSTEAFF
CDR3 DNA: TGTGCCAGCAGCTTAGGGACAGGGGGCAGAAGTACTGAAGCTTTCTTT

J gene: TRBJ2-2
D gene: NA
V gene: TRBV11-2
clone size: NA
CDR3 protein: CASSSLKDTGELFF
CDR3 DNA: TGTGCCAGCAGCTCCCTCAAAGACACCGGGGAGCTGTTTTTT

J gene: TRBJ1-6
D gene: NA
V gene: TRBV7-2
clone size: NA
CDR3 protein: CASSLVSRANSPLHF
CDR3 DNA: TGTGCCAGCAGCTTAGTATCCAGGGCAAATTCACCCCTCCACTTT

J gene: TRBJ2-7
D gene: TRBD1
V gene: TRBV5-1
clone size: NA
CDR3 protein: CASSRGDRVAYEQYF
CDR3 DNA: TGCGCCAGCAGCAGGGGTGACAGGGTGGCCTACGAGCAGTACTTC

J gene: TRBJ2-7
D gene: NA
V gene: TRBV5-4
clone size: few
CDR3 protein: CASSLAGNKLEQYF
CDR3 DNA: TGTGCCAGCAGCTTGGCTGGGAACAAGCTCGAGCAGTACTTC

J gene: TRBJ2-1
D gene: NA
V gene: TRBV6-5
clone size: NA
CDR3 protein: CASSLGTIYNEQFF
CDR3 DNA: TGTGCCAGCAGCCTAGGGACAATTTACAATGAGCAGTTCTTC

J gene: TRBJ2-1
D gene: TRBD2
V gene: TRBV25-1
clone size: NA
CDR3 protein: CASSEFSVVSGIFNEQFF
CDR3 DNA: TGTGCCAGCAGTGAGTTTTCGGTGGTTAGCGGGATTTTCAATGAGCAGTTCTTC

J gene: TRBJ1-4
D gene: NA
V gene: TRBV6-1
clone size: NA
CDR3 protein: CASSDGVNEKLFF
CDR3 DNA: TGTGCCAGCAGTGACGGAGTTAATGAAAAACTGTTTTTT

J gene: TRBJ1-2
D gene: NA
V gene: TRBV7-9
clone size: NA
CDR3 protein: CASSLGSVLYGYTF
CDR3 DNA: TGTGCCAGCAGCTTAGGTTCCGTGCTCTATGGCTACACCTTC

J gene: TRBJ1-1
D gene: NA
V gene: TRBV4-1
clone size: few
CDR3 protein: CASSRDTEAFF
CDR3 DNA: TGCGCCAGCAGCCGGGACACTGAAGCTTTCTTT

J gene: TRBJ2-2
D gene: TRBD1
V gene: TRBV6-1
clone size: NA
CDR3 protein: CASSEPFGTDTGELFF
CDR3 DNA: TGTGCCAGCAGTGAGCCATTCGGGACAGACACCGGGGAGCTGTTTTTT

J gene: TRBJ2-2
D gene: NA
V gene: TRBV12-3/TRBV12-4
clone size: NA
CDR3 protein: CASKGGTGELFF
CDR3 DNA: TGTGCCAGCAAGGGGGGGACCGGGGAGCTGTTTTTT

J gene: TRBJ2-6
D gene: NA
V gene: TRBV5-1
clone size: NA
CDR3 protein: CASSFTGPGANVLTF
CDR3 DNA: TGCGCCAGCAGCTTCACAGGTCCTGGGGCCAACGTCCTGACTTTC

J gene: TRBJ2-1
D gene: NA
V gene: TRBV3-1/TRBV3-2
clone size: NA
CDR3 protein: CASSQDRGRAEQFF
CDR3 DNA: TGTGCCAGCAGCCAAGATAGGGGCAGGGCTGAGCAGTTCTTC

J gene: TRBJ2-3
D gene: NA
V gene: TRBV18
clone size: NA
CDR3 protein: CASSGVSTDTQYF
CDR3 DNA: TGTGCCAGCTCCGGGGTAAGCACAGATACGCAGTATTTT

J gene: TRBJ2-7
D gene: TRBD1
V gene: TRBV27
clone size: NA
CDR3 protein: CASRSRDSPYEQYF
CDR3 DNA: TGTGCCAGCAGGTCCCGGGACAGTCCCTACGAGCAGTACTTC

J gene: TRBJ2-5
D gene: TRBD1
V gene: TRBV10-1
clone size: NA
CDR3 protein: CASRRTGTVTQYF
CDR3 DNA: TGCGCCAGCAGGAGGACAGGAACGGTGACCCAGTACTTC

J gene: TRBJ2-1
D gene: NA
V gene: TRBV6-1
clone size: NA
CDR3 protein: CASSEPRHPSYNEQFF
CDR3 DNA: TGTGCCAGCAGTGAACCCCGACACCCCTCCTACAATGAGCAGTTCTTC

J gene: TRBJ1-1
D gene: NA
V gene: TRBV12-3/TRBV12-4
clone size: NA
CDR3 protein: CATDRPNGEAFF
CDR3 DNA: TGTGCCACCGACAGGCCTAACGGTGAAGCTTTCTTT

J gene: TRBJ1-3
D gene: NA
V gene: TRBV18
clone size: NA
CDR3 protein: CASSPGQSGNTIYF
CDR3 DNA: TGTGCCAGCTCACCAGGACAGTCTGGAAACACCATATATTTT

J gene: TRBJ2-7
D gene: NA
V gene: TRBV28
clone size: NA
CDR3 protein: CASSMAYEQYF
CDR3 DNA: TGTGCCAGCAGCATGGCCTACGAGCAGTACTTC

J gene: TRBJ1-4
D gene: TRBD1
V gene: TRBV27
clone size: NA
CDR3 protein: CASTASGGKKKLFF
CDR3 DNA: TGTGCCAGCACGGCTTCAGGGGGAAAGAAAAAACTGTTTTTT

J gene: TRBJ2-1
D gene: TRBD2
V gene: TRBV6-5
clone size: NA
CDR3 protein: CASRPGGSGNNEQFF
CDR3 DNA: TGTGCCAGCAGACCCGGCGGTAGCGGGAACAATGAGCAGTTCTTC

J gene: TRBJ1-2
D gene: NA
V gene: TRBV28
clone size: once
CDR3 protein: CASSLPGESSGYTF
CDR3 DNA: TGTGCCAGCAGTTTGCCAGGAGAGTCTTCCGGCTACACCTTC

J gene: TRBJ1-1
D gene: NA
V gene: TRBV29-1
clone size: NA
CDR3 protein: CSVERQNTEAFF
CDR3 DNA: TGCAGCGTTGAAAGGCAGAACACTGAAGCTTTCTTT

J gene: TRBJ2-1
D gene: NA
V gene: TRBV5-1
clone size: NA
CDR3 protein: CASSIPTPYNEQFF
CDR3 DNA: TGCGCCAGCAGTATCCCTACACCCTACAATGAGCAGTTCTTC